Below are 16 T cell receptor beta chains sequenced from a single sample in a study of blood T cell repertoires in COVID-19. TCRdb's copy holds only in-frame clones and misses some; the assay was immunoSEQ multiplex PCR. Here the sample spans hundreds of thousands of clones, around 87% being singletons. The sample comprised peripheral blood. Receptors were obtained from a man aged 60 to 75 with acute or convalescent COVID-19.

The rearrangement joins TRBV28 to TRBJ1-1, with D possibly matching TRBD1 (5 bases). The CDR3 totals 15 residues. Trimming shortened V by 3 bases and J by 0 bases, and 11 bases separated the two germline ends. Germline V CDR1 and CDR2: MDHEN, SYDVKM. The CDR3 nucleotides read TGTGCCAGCAGTTTTGTCAGGGCGATGAACACTGAAGCTTTCTTT. This encodes CASSFVRAMNTEAFF.

The table lists this clone with a few counts. This sequence joins TRBV27 and TRBJ2-7, with D perhaps TRBD2 (6 bases). Trimming removed 3 bases from V and 1 base from J, with 13 bases in between. The CDR3 has 15 amino acids. Germline V gives CDR1 MNHEY, CDR2 SMNVEV (reference sequence). The CDR3 coding sequence is TGTGCCAGCAGTTTTTCCGGGAGCCTATCCTACGAGCAGTACTTC. Amino acid sequence: CASSFSGSLSYEQYF.

CDR3 nucleotide sequence: TGTGCCACCAGCAGAGATCGGGCTAACTATGGCTACACCTTC. This translates into CATSRDRANYGYTF. The rearrangement joins TRBV15 to TRBJ1-2; D is ambiguous. Looked up from germline, CDR1 is LNHNV and CDR2 is YYDKDF (reference sequence). Trimming pared 0 bases from V and 0 bases from J, leaving 5 bases between. The CDR3 covers 14 residues.

The genes are TRBV28 and TRBJ1-2; 9 nucleotides match TRBD1. Germline V lookup: CDR1 MDHEN, CDR2 SYDVKM. The length of the CDR3 is 16 residues. V lost 4 bases and J lost 6; bases outside the gene matches: 12. The DNA for the CDR3 is TGTGCCAGCAGTTCTCCCCCAGTGGACAGGGGCGATGGCTACACCTTC. It is translated as CASSSPPVDRGDGYTF.

The V gene is TRBV7-3, the J gene TRBJ1-2, with TRBD1 matching over 8 bases. V gave up 0 bases and J gave up 8 bases; unmatched junction bases: 2. Germline loops: CDR1 SGHTA, CDR2 FQGTGA. The CDR3 runs to 13 residues. The CDR3: CASSLTPGGGYTF. Written as DNA, the CDR3 is TGTGCCAGCAGCTTAACGCCAGGGGGCGGCTACACCTTC. The whole variable domain, filled in from reference TRBV7-3 and TRBJ1-2, reads GAGVSQTPSNKVTEKGKYVELRCDPISGHTALYWYRQSLGQGPEFLIYFQGTGAADDSGLPNDRFFAVRPEGSVSTLKIQRTERGDSAVYLCASSLTPGGGYTFGSGTRLTVV.

The chain recombines TRBV24-1 with TRBJ1-3, with D tentatively TRBD1 (5 bases). This CDR3 has 14 residues. Germline-derived CDR1 and CDR2 are KGHDR and SFDVKD. Trimming cost V 4 bases and J 9 bases, with 15 bases left between them. The CDR3 sequence is CATSDHYWGGTIYF. DNA of the CDR3: TGTGCCACCAGTGACCATTACTGGGGCGGCACCATATATTTT.

The J gene is TRBJ1-5, the V gene TRBV11-2; 8 bases align to TRBD1. This CDR3 has 15 amino acids. Trimming cost V 5 bases and J 5 bases; bases outside gene matches: 8. Germline V gives CDR1 SGHAT, CDR2 FQNNGV. CDR3 sequence (DNA): TGTGCCAGCAGCCGCAACAGGGGGATCGATCAGCCCCAGCATTTT. Amino acid sequence: CASSRNRGIDQPQHF.

This clone was recorded at least ten times. The chain uses TRBV5-1 and TRBJ1-3; 9 bases fit TRBD1. The CDR3 has 15 amino acids. In germline, CDR1 is SGHRS, CDR2 YFSETQ. Germline trimming cut 1 base from V and 5 bases from J; bases unmatched to any gene: 4. CDR3 in amino acids: CASSLTGTGRNTIYF. DNA for the CDR3: TGCGCCAGCAGCTTGACCGGGACAGGGCGAAACACCATATATTTT.

This chain joins TRBV6-4 and TRBJ1-6, with D perhaps TRBD1 (5 bases). With 3 bases removed from V and 6 bases from J, the gap between germline ends came to 12 bases. CDR3 length: 15 amino acids. Germline V gives CDR1 MRHNA, CDR2 SNTAGT. This chain's CDR3 is CASSEAGFGNSPLHF. DNA for the CDR3: TGTGCCAGCAGTGAAGCAGGGTTCGGTAATTCACCCCTCCACTTT.

The rearrangement links TRBV12-1 to TRBJ1-5; the listed D gene, TRBD1, was not tested against the DNA. TRBV12-1 corresponds to a pseudogene. This CDR3 region has 14 residues. The CDR3 region has the DNA TGTGCCAGCAGCGTGGGACAGGTCTATCAGCCCCAGCATTTT. This gives the protein CASSVGQVYQPQHF.

The V call is TRBV12-1, the J call TRBJ1-6. TRBV12-1 is deemed a pseudogene. There are 15 residues in the CDR3. CDR3 sequence (DNA): TGTGCCAGCAGCTTCTTTCGGGGGGCAGGGTCACCCCTCCACTTT. Amino acids: CASSFFRGAGSPLHF.

The J gene is TRBJ1-2, the V gene TRBV29-1; D ambiguous. The V end was cut by 2 bases, the J end by 7 bases, with 17 bases between. This CDR3 contains 14 residues. In germline, CDR1 is SQVTM, CDR2 ANQGSEA. As DNA, the CDR3 is TGCAGCGTTGAATTGGCGTCGGGTCGCGGTGGCTACACCTTC. This gives the protein CSVELASGRGGYTF.

The gene calls are TRBV7-8 and TRBJ2-7; 7 bases fit TRBD2. This CDR3 spans 13 amino acids. The V and J ends lost 4 bases and 2 bases, in that order; junction bases with no gene match: 2. CDR1 is SGHVS, CDR2 FQNEAQ, per germline. CDR3 sequence (DNA): TGTGCCAGCAGCTGGGGGGGAACCTACGAGCAGTACTTC. It specifies CASSWGGTYEQYF.

This clone came up a few times. The J gene is TRBJ1-2, the V gene TRBV6-1; possibly TRBD1 for D (6 bases). V gave up 1 base and J gave up 8 bases, with 17 bases separating them. CDR3 length equals 15 residues. Germline lookup yields CDR1 MNHNS and CDR2 SASEGT. CDR3 DNA: TGTGCCAGCAGTGAAGGTGGGACATGGCCTCGCGGCTACACCTTC. This codes for CASSEGGTWPRGYTF.

The chain combines TRBV5-6 with TRBJ1-5, with D possibly TRBD1 on 5 matching bases. The CDR3 has 16 residues. V dropped 4 bases and J dropped 0 bases, with 14 bases sitting between them. CDR1 and CDR2 (germline): SGHDT, YYEEEE. CDR3 nucleotides: TGTGCCAGCAGCCTACAAACGGGGGTTAGCAATCAGCCCCAGCATTTT. Protein product: CASSLQTGVSNQPQHF.

The chain joins TRBV7-9 to TRBJ1-3; D is possibly TRBD1 (6 bases). This CDR3 spans 15 amino acids. CDR1 is SEHNR and CDR2 is FQNEAQ in the germline V gene (reference sequence). Trimming stripped 4 bases from V and 0 bases from J, with 10 bases between. In nucleotides, the CDR3 is TGTGCCAGCAGCTCGGACAGCCTCTCTGGAAACACCATATATTTT. Its protein is CASSSDSLSGNTIYF. Based on the CDR3 plus reference TRBV7-9 and TRBJ1-3, the full variable domain is DTGVSQNPRHKITKRGQNVTFRCDPISEHNRLYWYRQTLGQGPEFLTYFQNEAQLEKSRLLSDRFSAERPKGSFSTLEIQRTEQGDSAMYLCASSSDSLSGNTIYFGEGSWLTVV.